What follows is one T cell receptor beta chain and its context. Its antigen has not been determined. Per-nucleotide qualities are absent, and no much larger clonotype sits a single base away. This specimen belongs to a study of cytomegalovirus exposure and HLA in healthy donors (dated by TCRdb to about 2017). For context, the study as a whole: In an earlier analysis of 550 to 750 of the donors, approximately 260 Gb of sequence data and 100 million or so unique TCR beta sequences from 180 million or so T cells were reported. An early release that covered some 630 HLA-typed donors contained around 330 gigabases of sequencing data and tens of millions of unique TCR sequences. Of the approximately 400 genotyped donors, 65% to 90% were placed in the genetic ancestry cluster associated with self-reported Caucasian donors. The aim of the study was to test whether cataloging public T cell receptors could identify signatures of past pathogen exposure. The T cell repertoires of several hundred subjects were profiled by immunosequencing and related to cytomegalovirus serostatus. Besides the first cohort of roughly 700 subjects, a separate validation cohort made up of 90 to 150 different subjects was used. To predict cytomegalovirus infection status, the study combined high-throughput TCR immunosequencing, statistical association of individual TCRs with disease status, and machine learning. To study patterns of TCR occurrence, a later analysis re-analyzed previously published TCR beta repertoires from 550 to 800 donors and added high-resolution HLA genotyping. In the later analysis, no new phenotypic data were used to find candidate immune exposures; instead, reliance was placed on TCR beta sequences and their occurrence across donors. An earlier analysis of 500 to 750 of the donors applied high-throughput TCR beta sequencing to assess whether each TCR beta V gene segment acted as functional or pseudogenic. Donor age, sex, ethnicity and CMV serostatus were compiled together with the repertoire data. Genome-wide SNP genotypes for about 55% of the roughly 670 donors were used in a later genetic analysis, which treated that subset as a discovery cohort. All discovery cohort repertoires had been generated on a single sequencing platform. Class I and class II HLA loci were covered by the typing at four-digit resolution. Typing coverage varied by locus: roughly 629-630 donors for A, B, C, DRB1 and DQB1; under 550 for DQA1; 606 for DPA1; 450 to 480 for DPB1. A handful of DR-DQ haplotypes were handled as single units for association and clustering because linkage in the cohort was strong. On average, roughly 200,000 unique TCR beta nucleotide sequences were sequenced per donor among a few hundred genotyped donors of the cohort, with roughly a sixth of those sequences being non-productive.

Results the study describes overall, beyond this receptor: A further reported finding was that TCR beta sequences accurately predicted the HLA-A and HLA-B alleles for most subjects in the first cohort. In an earlier analysis of fewer than 700 of the donors, most TCR beta V segments appeared in productive rearrangements about 87% or about 30% of the time, broadly matching IMGT annotations. In a later analysis, most CMV-associated TCR beta chains were found to appear HLA-restricted, with HLA associations seemingly driven largely by CMV exposure. According to the authors, the approach could potentially be generalized to other disease states and immunological phenotypes. The classifier was reported to diagnose cytomegalovirus status with high specificity and sensitivity in both the original and validation cohorts. A later genetic analysis reported fewer N-insertions in productive TCRs among donors in an Asian-associated ancestry cluster than the roughly 700-donor mean. In a later analysis, the rate of TCR association differed among HLA loci, with DRB1 alleles having the most associated TCRs and HLA-C alleles having the fewest. Immune exposure information for the cohort was limited to CMV serostatus. A later analysis reported that several top co-occurrence clusters appeared linked to parvovirus B19, influenza, CMV and Epstein-Barr virus. Most TCR sequences were seen in very few donors, while some public TCRs were found in many individuals. When HLA alleles, especially DR and DQ, strongly co-occurred, TCR associations were difficult to assign to individual alleles. A later analysis associated approximately 17,000 TCR beta sequences with specific HLA alleles at a false discovery rate of 0.05. Three of the identified cytomegalovirus-associated TCR beta chains were confirmed in vitro to be specific for cytomegalovirus antigens. A group of highly shared sequence variants was considered likely to be a technical artifact of the sequencing pipeline. In a later analysis, HLA-associated TCR beta chains showed more clonal expansion and lower generation probabilities than non-associated chains that were equally common. Because counts were too low, seventeen rarely observed V segments, including chromosome 9 orphons, were excluded from the earlier analysis of several hundred of the donors. Correlated functional status among segregating V segments might reflect linkage disequilibrium, but an unknown experimental factor could not be ruled out. Because some donors lacked HLA typing at each locus, the association tests relied only on the typed subset. Only TCR beta chains were sequenced in this cohort, and the absence of alpha or paired-chain data limited detectable features. Presence/absence analyses assumed roughly uniform sequencing depth across donors, an assumption that may not hold. The study gave a list of around 170 TCR beta chains associated with cytomegalovirus. Some IMGT-functional V segments, including TRBV6-2 and TRBV6-3, could not be told apart with the 87-base-pair reads, so those segments were excluded. A later genetic analysis associated a missense DCLRE1C variant with V-gene and J-gene trimming of TCR beta chains, and an independent cohort replicated the association.

Libraries came from the immunoSEQ multiplex PCR assay. For the multiplex PCR, a mixture combining 60 forward primers for TCR Vbeta segments and 13 reverse primers for TCR Jbeta segments was used. The CDR3 region of rearranged TCR beta genes was amplified from genomic DNA by a multiplex PCR assay. The Illumina HiSeq System was used to sequence the amplified TCR beta libraries as 87-base-pair reads. As for how the authors treated the data: A later analysis counted tens of millions of unique TCR beta chains across the 670 or so repertoires, and about 10 million of these chains were shared by at least two donors. To remove PCR and sequencing errors, raw reads were error-corrected and collapsed into unique sequences using a nearest-neighbor algorithm that merged closely related sequences. Alignment of CDR3 sequences to IMGT reference sequences was used to assign V, D and J gene segments. For a sequence to be retained, a match of at least six nucleotides was required to both a V gene segment and a J gene segment. Rearrangements were classified as productive when the CDR3 lacked stop codons and remained in frame with V and J, and all other rearrangements were classified as non-productive. CDR3 was defined by IMGT convention, running from the second conserved V-encoded cysteine to the conserved J-encoded phenylalanine. In an earlier analysis of roughly 610 of the donors, sequences lacking an unambiguous match to a single V gene segment were excluded. In an earlier analysis of around 600 of the donors, V segments were called functional above 56.7% productive rearrangements and were called segregating when the between-donor standard deviation exceeded 5%. A statistical classification framework was developed to diagnose cytomegalovirus status using the catalog of TCR beta chain sequences. In a later analysis, V and J genes were assigned by comparing TCR nucleotide sequences against IMGT/GENE-DB human TR gene sequences. The TCRdist pipeline was used in a later analysis to assign CDR3 sequences and most-parsimonious VDJ recombination scenarios. In a later analysis, each TCR beta chain was defined by its CDR3 amino acid sequence together with its V-gene family, and reads without a unique V-gene family were excluded. As a way to deal with suspected cross-contamination and a sequencing artifact, a later analysis dropped 450 to 600 nucleotide sequences that were highly shared and had low generation probability. In a later analysis, a clonal expansion index for each public chain was calculated from normalized within-repertoire ranks of inferred template counts. In a later analysis, generation probabilities were computed with a VDJ recombination model fitted to out-of-frame rearrangements, and the resulting probabilities were checked against IGoR. In a later analysis, TCR-TCR, TCR-HLA and TCR-CMV co-occurrence was scored with hypergeometric tests, and a repertoire-size bias correction was applied to TCR pairs. False discovery rates were estimated in a later analysis by permuting HLA or CMV assignments 20 times. In a later analysis, co-occurring TCRs were grouped with DBSCAN, and TCRdist sequence similarity was added when clustering was performed within HLA-allele-positive subsets. Repertoires with fewer than 30,000 or more than 120,000 public chains were left out of co-occurrence clustering, as were several repertoires with anomalous nucleotide sharing. Entries here come from immuneACCESS through TCRdb and include only in-frame sequences with V and J called. Some clones fail to appear in such tables; in the studies checked, an unresolved V gene covers under half of the shortfall, and the cause of the remainder is unknown. Clone size and V and J calls were adopted from that table, with D and trimming inferred from the DNA. In all, the sample holds some 140,000 clones, and around 79% of those were seen once. Together, the top ten hold 3% to 3.5% of the sample.

Germline trimming: 4 bases from V, 4 bases from J; junction bases outside gene matches: 4. CDR3 length: 13 amino acids, cysteine to valine. Just the 39-base CDR3 DNA is kept, in frame starting at base 1. CDR1 and CDR2 (SQVTM, ANQGSEA) derive from the germline V gene. The cohort was made up of 650 to 700 healthy bone marrow donors. At the time of sampling, every cohort member was nominally healthy, though immune exposures that went unrecorded were likely present. The donor was CMV seronegative and was included in the group of over 300 seronegative cohort members. Each donor provided a peripheral blood sample, and peripheral blood mononuclear cells were used for TCR beta sequencing. Genomic DNA was extracted from the blood cell samples with the Qiagen DNeasy Blood Extraction Kit.

The sequence is built from TRBV29-1 and TRBJ2-7, with 10 middle bases fitting TRBD1. This receptor was identified in a female donor in good health and CMV-seronegative. The sample consisted of PBMCs. Here is the DNA: TGCAGCGTTGGACAGGGGGCAATTTACGAGCAGTACGTC. Its protein product is CSVGQGAIYEQYV.